The 12 T cell receptor beta chains presented below share a single source sample, sequenced in a study of T cells in localized non-small cell lung cancer. The table came from immunoSEQ multiplex PCR; TCRdb's copy has only in-frame clones and leaves some out. The profile covers tens of thousands of clones, with about 86% appearing a single time and around 6.4% taken by the ten largest. The sequences come from peripheral blood, collected before any cancer treatment. The receptors derive from a man aged 40-75 years with stage I lung adenocarcinoma.

The chain couples TRBV6-5 to TRBJ1-2, with 10 bases that match TRBD1. CDR3 length equals 16 residues. CDR1 and CDR2 from the germline V gene are MNHEY and SVGAGI. V shed 4 bases, J shed 3 bases, and the junction held 8 bases outside the gene matches. The CDR3 is CASSSTPGQGHYGYTF. Written as DNA, the CDR3 is TGTGCCAGCAGTTCCACGCCGGGACAGGGGCACTATGGCTACACCTTC.

The genes are TRBV6-4 and TRBJ1-1; TRBD1 agrees at 8 bases. From germline, CDR1 is MRHNA and CDR2 SNTAGT. V trimming: 6 bases; J trimming: 4 bases; junction bases outside the gene matches: 7. The CDR3 length is 14 residues. This CDR3 reads CASRPSGGTTEAFF. In DNA, the CDR3 is TGTGCCAGCAGGCCTTCAGGGGGCACCACTGAAGCTTTCTTT.

This rearrangement joins TRBV21-1 to TRBJ2-5; the table names TRBD2, a call not compared with the DNA. TRBV21-1 is a recognized pseudogene. CDR3 length: 18 residues. This CDR3 reads CASSKGPGAAARQETQYF. The CDR3 nucleotides are TGTGCCAGCAGCAAAGGCCCCGGTGCGGCGGCACGCCAAGAGACCCAGTACTTC.

The chain couples TRBV15 to TRBJ1-2; D is perhaps TRBD1 (5 bases). Deletions cut 0 bases from V and 5 bases from J, with 13 bases between. The CDR3 consists of 15 residues. Germline CDR1 is LNHNV and CDR2 is YYDKDF (reference sequence). In nucleotides, the CDR3 is TGTGCCACCAGCAGAGATACGGACCCAGGGTATGGCTACACCTTC. Translated, it gives CATSRDTDPGYGYTF.

This clone appeared a single time. The chain joins TRBV6-4 to TRBJ2-5; TRBD2 matches at 8 bases. Unmatched junction bases numbered 10, after V lost 5 bases and J lost 5 bases. Germline values: CDR1 MRHNA, CDR2 SNTAGT. This CDR3 is 15 amino acids long. The CDR3 coding sequence is TGTGCCAGCAGTCTAGAGCGGGAGTTGTGGGAGACCCAGTACTTC. The encoded protein is CASSLERELWETQYF.

This clone has just one count. The rearrangement links TRBV18 to TRBJ1-2; 10 positions match TRBD1. Germline V lookup: CDR1 KGHSH, CDR2 LQKENI. The CDR3 covers 15 residues. V shed 3 bases, J shed 5 bases, and the junction held 6 bases outside the gene matches. For the CDR3, the DNA is TGTGCCAGCTCACCGACAGGGGGCGCGGAGTATGGCTACACCTTC. Translated, it gives CASSPTGGAEYGYTF.

The genes are TRBV11-3 and TRBJ2-1; TRBD1 might be the D (6 bases). The CDR3 is 12 residues long. V dropped 3 bases and J dropped 7 bases, with 7 bases sitting between them. CDR1 is SGHNT and CDR2 is YENEEA in the germline V gene. The CDR3 nucleotides read TGTGCCAGCAGCTTTACAGGGAATGAGCAGTTCTTC. Translation gives CASSFTGNEQFF.

V and J are TRBV4-2 and TRBJ2-5; 8 nucleotides match TRBD2. V dropped 0 bases and J dropped 1; count of bases not matched to a gene: 1. The CDR3 consists of 15 residues. CDR1 LGHNA and CDR2 YNFKEQ come from the germline V gene. The CDR3 region is CASSQDREGQETQYF. The CDR3 DNA reads as TGTGCCAGCAGCCAAGATCGGGAGGGCCAAGAGACCCAGTACTTC.

The V and J genes are TRBV6-5 and TRBJ1-5; D call uncertain. Trimming pared 3 bases from V and 6 bases from J, leaving 6 bases between. Germline V gives CDR1 MNHEY, CDR2 SVGAGI. The CDR3 sequence is 12 residues long. The CDR3 DNA is TGTGCCAGCAGTTATGACCGTCAGCCCCAGCATTTT. It encodes CASSYDRQPQHF.

V usage is TRBV4-1 and J usage is TRBJ2-3; the D call may be TRBD1 or TRBD2 (5 bases each). The CDR3 contains 16 residues. V lost 2 bases and J lost 6, with 18 bases in between. Looked up from germline, CDR1 is MGHRA and CDR2 is YSYEKL. The CDR3 DNA follows: TGCGCCAGCAGCCAAAATTCAGGGTGGGGGAAGGATACGCAGTATTTT. Translating gives CASSQNSGWGKDTQYF.

This clone was seen more than once but under ten times. This chain uses TRBV5-5 with TRBJ2-7; the match to TRBD1 covers 8 bases. Germline assignment: CDR1 SGHKS and CDR2 YYEKEE (reference sequence). The ends lost 3 bases at V and 5 bases at J; junction bases unmatched: 7. The CDR3 is 14 residues long. This chain's CDR3 is CASSSGQGYNEQYF. CDR3 DNA sequence: TGTGCCAGCAGCTCAGGACAGGGTTATAACGAGCAGTACTTC. Drawing the rest from reference TRBV5-5 and TRBJ2-7, the complete variable domain is DAGVTQSPTHLIKTRGQQVTLRCSPISGHKSVSWYQQVLGQGPQFIFQYYEKEERGRGNFPDRFSARQFPNYSSELNVNALLLGDSALYLCASSSGQGYNEQYFGPGTRLTVT.

The CDR3 reads CASSRGSGTNDEQYF. DNA of the CDR3: TGTGCCAGCAGTCGAGGATCCGGTACAAACGACGAGCAGTACTTC. The V gene is TRBV27, the J gene TRBJ2-7; unclear D gene. V was cut by 5 bases and J by 5 bases, with 19 bases left in between. CDR1 is MNHEY and CDR2 is SMNVEV in the germline V gene (reference sequence). This CDR3 is 15 amino acids long.